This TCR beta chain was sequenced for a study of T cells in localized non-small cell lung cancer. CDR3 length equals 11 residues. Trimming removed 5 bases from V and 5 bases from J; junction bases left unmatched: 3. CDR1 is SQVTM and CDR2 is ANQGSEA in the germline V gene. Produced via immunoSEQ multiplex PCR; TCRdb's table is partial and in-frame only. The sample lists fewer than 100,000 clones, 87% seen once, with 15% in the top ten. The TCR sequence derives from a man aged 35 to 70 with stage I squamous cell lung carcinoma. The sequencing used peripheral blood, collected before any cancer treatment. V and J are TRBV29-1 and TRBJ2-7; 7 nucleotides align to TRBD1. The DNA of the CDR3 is TGCAGCGTTCGAGACAGGGACGAGCAGTACTTC. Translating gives CSVRDRDEQYF.